Following are 24 T cell receptor beta chains from one sample sequenced in a study of blood T cell repertoires in COVID-19. TCRdb keeps only in-frame clones here, not all; method: immunoSEQ multiplex PCR. The sample has 310,000 or so clones; about 84% are singletons. The sequencing sample was made of peripheral blood. Receptors were obtained from a woman between 50 and 59 years old with acute or convalescent COVID-19.

This chain uses TRBV11-2 with TRBJ1-4; 7 bases are a match to TRBD1. V lost 5 bases, J lost 7 bases, and 4 bases stayed unmatched. There are 13 residues in the CDR3. Germline V gives CDR1 SGHAT, CDR2 FQNNGV. The CDR3 spells CASSTTGAEKLFF. The CDR3 region has the DNA TGTGCCAGCAGCACAACAGGGGCTGAAAAACTGTTTTTT.

This clone was observed once. In DNA, the CDR3 is TGTGCCAGCTCACCCAGGGACAGGGCCCAAGAGACCCAGTACTTC. Protein product: CASSPRDRAQETQYF. V usage is TRBV18 and J usage is TRBJ2-5; 9 bases map to TRBD1. The V gene end was trimmed by 3 bases and the J gene end by 1 base; junction bases not matched to a gene: 3. The germline V gene encodes CDR1 KGHSH and CDR2 LQKENI. This CDR3 is built from 15 residues.

This rearrangement joins TRBV6-5 to TRBJ1-4, with 7 bases matching TRBD1. V gave up 5 bases and J gave up 3 bases; unmatched junction bases: 6. The CDR3 contains 15 residues. Germline V lookup: CDR1 MNHEY, CDR2 SVGAGI. The CDR3 protein is CASSPRQGANEKLFF. CDR3 nucleotides: TGTGCCAGCAGTCCCCGACAGGGTGCTAATGAAAAACTGTTTTTT.

This clone was counted a single time. V is TRBV14 and J is TRBJ2-1; a possible D gene is TRBD1 (6 bases). The V gene lost 4 bases and the J gene lost 2 bases, with 12 bases spanning the gap. The germline V gene encodes CDR1 SGHDN and CDR2 FVKESK. There are 15 residues in the CDR3. The CDR3 DNA follows: TGTGCCAGCAGCCCCACAGGGTCCCCCTACAATGAGCAGTTCTTC. Amino acids: CASSPTGSPYNEQFF.

This clone was counted between two and nine times. The V gene is TRBV11-2, the J gene TRBJ2-5, with 9 positions matching TRBD2. Germline values: CDR1 SGHAT, CDR2 FQNNGV. V dropped 5 bases and J dropped 3; count of bases not matched to a gene: 4. CDR3 length: 14 residues. CDR3 DNA sequence: TGTGCCAGCAGCCCCAGACTAGCGGAAGAGACCCAGTACTTC. It is translated as CASSPRLAEETQYF.

This chain links TRBV7-3 with TRBJ2-4; possible D gene TRBD2, 6 bases. CDR1 SGHTA and CDR2 FQGTGA come from the germline V gene. CDR3 length equals 14 residues. Trimming left V 5 bases short and J 8 bases short, with 16 bases between. This chain's CDR3 is CASSPLGGEDIQYF. CDR3 sequence (DNA): TGTGCCAGCAGCCCCCTTGGAGGGGAGGACATTCAGTACTTC.

V is TRBV5-4 and J is TRBJ2-5; tentative D call: TRBD1 (5 bases). CDR1 SGHNT and CDR2 YYREEE come from the germline V gene (reference sequence). This CDR3 contains 14 residues. V was trimmed by 0 bases and J by 2 bases, leaving 8 bases between them. The CDR3 region has the DNA TGTGCCAGCAGCTTGGAGGGGTTGCAAGAGACCCAGTACTTC. This translates into CASSLEGLQETQYF. The variable domain in full, completed from reference TRBV5-4 and TRBJ2-5, reads ETGVTQSPTHLIKTRGQQVTLRCSSQSGHNTVSWYQQALGQGPQFIFQYYREEENGRGNFPPRFSGLQFPNYSSELNVNALELDDSALYLCASSLEGLQETQYFGPGTRLLVL.

The chain carries TRBV2 and TRBJ2-2; D possibly corresponds to TRBD2 (5 bases). The CDR3 length is 14 residues. Germline-derived CDR1 and CDR2 are SNHLY and FYNNEI. V gave up 6 bases and J gave up 1 base, with 9 bases separating them. Here the CDR3 reads CASSAGGNTGELFF. DNA of the CDR3: TGTGCCAGCAGCGCCGGAGGGAACACCGGGGAGCTGTTTTTT.

The chain combines TRBV5-1 with TRBJ2-5, with 15 bases lining up with TRBD2. Germline V gene sequence: CDR1 SGHRS, CDR2 YFSETQ. CDR3 length: 16 amino acids. V lost 3 bases, J lost 5 bases, and 5 bases stayed unmatched. The CDR3 region is CASSWTSGRAPETQYF. In DNA form, the CDR3 reads TGCGCCAGCAGCTGGACTAGCGGGAGGGCCCCGGAGACCCAGTACTTC.

The chain's CDR3 is CASSLDSSNEKLFF. The CDR3 DNA reads TGTGCCAGCAGTTTGGACAGCTCAAATGAAAAACTGTTTTTT. The chain has TRBV7-8 and TRBJ1-4; D possibly corresponds to TRBD1 (6 bases). Trimming stripped 6 bases from V and 5 bases from J, with 13 bases between. The CDR3 contains 14 residues. Germline-derived CDR1 and CDR2 are SGHVS and FQNEAQ.

The rearrangement uses TRBV10-2 and TRBJ1-1, with TRBD1 matching 7 bases. The CDR3 is 16 amino acids. V shed 4 bases and J 0 bases; nucleotides not matched to a gene: 8. Germline CDR1 reads WSHSY; CDR2 reads SAAADI. The CDR3 nucleotides read TGCGCCAGCAGTGCATCTCCGGGACAGATGAACACTGAAGCTTTCTTT. Residues: CASSASPGQMNTEAFF.

The V call is TRBV6-1, the J call TRBJ1-2; 7 nucleotides align to TRBD1. Germline assignment: CDR1 MNHNS and CDR2 SASEGT. The trim removed 4 bases at V and 2 bases at J, leaving 16 bases unmatched. The CDR3 is 18 residues long. CDR3 sequence (DNA): TGTGCCAGCAGTGTTAGGGGGCGGACCTCCGCGGGGAACTATGGCTACACCTTC. Its translation is CASSVRGRTSAGNYGYTF.

The CDR3, as DNA: TGTGCCAGCAGCCCCAGAGAAACTAGAGTTGCGGCAGATACGCAGTATTTT. Translating gives CASSPRETRVAADTQYF. The chain recombines TRBV7-9 with TRBJ2-3, with D maybe TRBD2 (5 bases). Trimming cost V 5 bases and J 4 bases, with 22 bases left between them. CDR3 length equals 17 residues. Germline CDR1 reads SEHNR; CDR2 reads FQNEAQ (reference sequence). Supplemented by reference TRBV7-9 and TRBJ2-3, the full variable domain reads DTGVSQNPRHKITKRGQNVTFRCDPISEHNRLYWYRQTLGQGPEFLTYFQNEAQLEKSRLLSDRFSAERPKGSFSTLEIQRTEQGDSAMYLCASSPRETRVAADTQYFGPGTRLTVL.

The J gene is TRBJ2-3, the V gene TRBV9, with 12 bases lining up with TRBD2. The V gene end was trimmed by 5 bases and the J gene end by 2 bases; junction bases not matched to a gene: 6. The germline V gene encodes CDR1 SGDLS and CDR2 YYNGEE. There are 16 residues in the CDR3. The CDR3 reads CASSSGLAGSTDTQYF. The CDR3 nucleotides read TGTGCCAGCAGTTCGGGACTAGCGGGTTCCACAGATACGCAGTATTTT.

The CDR3 region is CASSVGLEGAAYEQYF. The CDR3 DNA follows: TGTGCCAGCAGCGTAGGATTGGAGGGGGCGGCCTACGAGCAGTACTTC. The V call is TRBV9, the J call TRBJ2-7; D perhaps matches TRBD1 (7 bases). Germline loops: CDR1 SGDLS, CDR2 YYNGEE. The CDR3 loop spans 16 amino acids. V was trimmed by 0 bases and J by 2 bases, leaving 15 bases between them.

The gene calls are TRBV19 and TRBJ2-7, with 7 nucleotides matching TRBD1. The CDR3 has 15 residues. J gave up 3 bases and V 3 bases, and 8 bases lay outside the gene matches. Germline lookup yields CDR1 LNHDA and CDR2 SQIVND (reference sequence). DNA of the CDR3: TGTGCCAGTAGTATCTCTGATTGGACAGGCTACGAGCAGTACTTC. As protein: CASSISDWTGYEQYF.

The chain employs TRBV27 and TRBJ2-7; D is possibly TRBD1 (6 bases). This CDR3 spans 14 amino acids. Trimming pared 5 bases from V and 2 bases from J, leaving 13 bases between. From germline, CDR1 is MNHEY and CDR2 SMNVEV (reference sequence). The CDR3 nucleotides read TGTGCCAGCAGTCTACAACAGGGACCCTACGAGCAGTACTTC. Amino acids: CASSLQQGPYEQYF.

The CDR3 DNA sequence: TGTGCCAGCAGCCCTAGGACAGGCTCTGGAAACACCATATATTTT. Its translation: CASSPRTGSGNTIYF. The chain joins TRBV5-4 to TRBJ1-3, with 7 bases matching TRBD1. V shed 4 bases and J 0 bases; nucleotides not matched to a gene: 4. This CDR3 is built from 15 residues. Germline CDR1 is SGHNT and CDR2 is YYREEE (reference sequence). Based on the CDR3 plus reference TRBV5-4 and TRBJ1-3, the full variable domain is ETGVTQSPTHLIKTRGQQVTLRCSSQSGHNTVSWYQQALGQGPQFIFQYYREEENGRGNFPPRFSGLQFPNYSSELNVNALELDDSALYLCASSPRTGSGNTIYFGEGSWLTVV.

CDR3 in DNA: TGTGCCAGCAGGGGAGGGACAGGCGAGGCTTTCTTT. It codes for CASRGGTGEAFF. The V and J genes are TRBV5-4 and TRBJ1-1, with TRBD1 matching 8 bases. This CDR3 spans 12 amino acids. Germline-derived CDR1 and CDR2 are SGHNT and YYREEE (reference sequence). With V trimmed by 5 bases and J by 11 bases, 8 bases remained unmatched.

The J gene is TRBJ2-1, the V gene TRBV19; 11 nucleotides align to TRBD2. Germline CDR1 LNHDA, CDR2 SQIVND (reference sequence). The CDR3 length is 18 residues. The V gene end was trimmed by 0 bases and the J gene end by 8 bases; junction bases not matched to a gene: 12. As DNA, the CDR3 is TGTGCCAGTAGTATAGACCTCTCAACTAGCGGGAGCAGGGATGAGCAGTTCTTC. Translating it yields CASSIDLSTSGSRDEQFF.

The rearrangement joins TRBV7-9 to TRBJ2-3; tentative D call: TRBD1 (6 bases). Trimming took 4 bases from V and 1 from J, leaving 12 bases between them. The CDR3 extends over 15 amino acids. Germline CDR1 and CDR2: SEHNR and FQNEAQ (reference sequence). The DNA of the CDR3 is TGTGCCAGCAGCTCAGGGGTCAGCGGCACAGATACGCAGTATTTT. It is translated as CASSSGVSGTDTQYF.

This chain joins TRBV11-3 and TRBJ2-2; D may be TRBD1 (6 bases). Germline loops: CDR1 SGHNT, CDR2 YENEEA. The CDR3 is 13 amino acids. The V end was cut by 7 bases, the J end by 1 base, with 7 bases between. The CDR3 region has the DNA TGTGCCAGCACGGGACAGAACACCGGGGAGCTGTTTTTT. Amino acids: CASTGQNTGELFF. Full variable domain (rest looked up from reference TRBV11-3 and TRBJ2-2): EAGVVQSPRYKIIEKKQPVAFWCNPISGHNTLYWYLQNLGQGPELLIRYENEEAVDDSQLPKDRFSAERLKGVDSTLKIQPAELGDSAVYLCASTGQNTGELFFGEGSRLTVL.

The chain couples TRBV5-6 to TRBJ2-3; 12 bases agree with TRBD1. Germline V gives CDR1 SGHDT, CDR2 YYEEEE. This CDR3 spans 16 amino acids. The ends lost 4 bases at V and 4 bases at J; junction bases unmatched: 7. Here the CDR3 reads CASSAPGQGAPDTQYF. In DNA form, the CDR3 reads TGTGCCAGCAGCGCACCGGGACAGGGGGCCCCAGATACGCAGTATTTT.

The CDR3 loop reads CASSPSSTGAPNYGYTF. Here the CDR3 DNA reads TGTGCCAGCAGTCCCAGTTCCACAGGGGCTCCTAACTATGGCTACACCTTC. The gene calls are TRBV6-6 and TRBJ1-2; 7 positions agree with TRBD1. Looked up from germline, CDR1 is MNHNY and CDR2 is SVGAGI (reference sequence). Unmatched junction bases numbered 12, after V lost 5 bases and J lost 0 bases. CDR3 length: 17 residues.